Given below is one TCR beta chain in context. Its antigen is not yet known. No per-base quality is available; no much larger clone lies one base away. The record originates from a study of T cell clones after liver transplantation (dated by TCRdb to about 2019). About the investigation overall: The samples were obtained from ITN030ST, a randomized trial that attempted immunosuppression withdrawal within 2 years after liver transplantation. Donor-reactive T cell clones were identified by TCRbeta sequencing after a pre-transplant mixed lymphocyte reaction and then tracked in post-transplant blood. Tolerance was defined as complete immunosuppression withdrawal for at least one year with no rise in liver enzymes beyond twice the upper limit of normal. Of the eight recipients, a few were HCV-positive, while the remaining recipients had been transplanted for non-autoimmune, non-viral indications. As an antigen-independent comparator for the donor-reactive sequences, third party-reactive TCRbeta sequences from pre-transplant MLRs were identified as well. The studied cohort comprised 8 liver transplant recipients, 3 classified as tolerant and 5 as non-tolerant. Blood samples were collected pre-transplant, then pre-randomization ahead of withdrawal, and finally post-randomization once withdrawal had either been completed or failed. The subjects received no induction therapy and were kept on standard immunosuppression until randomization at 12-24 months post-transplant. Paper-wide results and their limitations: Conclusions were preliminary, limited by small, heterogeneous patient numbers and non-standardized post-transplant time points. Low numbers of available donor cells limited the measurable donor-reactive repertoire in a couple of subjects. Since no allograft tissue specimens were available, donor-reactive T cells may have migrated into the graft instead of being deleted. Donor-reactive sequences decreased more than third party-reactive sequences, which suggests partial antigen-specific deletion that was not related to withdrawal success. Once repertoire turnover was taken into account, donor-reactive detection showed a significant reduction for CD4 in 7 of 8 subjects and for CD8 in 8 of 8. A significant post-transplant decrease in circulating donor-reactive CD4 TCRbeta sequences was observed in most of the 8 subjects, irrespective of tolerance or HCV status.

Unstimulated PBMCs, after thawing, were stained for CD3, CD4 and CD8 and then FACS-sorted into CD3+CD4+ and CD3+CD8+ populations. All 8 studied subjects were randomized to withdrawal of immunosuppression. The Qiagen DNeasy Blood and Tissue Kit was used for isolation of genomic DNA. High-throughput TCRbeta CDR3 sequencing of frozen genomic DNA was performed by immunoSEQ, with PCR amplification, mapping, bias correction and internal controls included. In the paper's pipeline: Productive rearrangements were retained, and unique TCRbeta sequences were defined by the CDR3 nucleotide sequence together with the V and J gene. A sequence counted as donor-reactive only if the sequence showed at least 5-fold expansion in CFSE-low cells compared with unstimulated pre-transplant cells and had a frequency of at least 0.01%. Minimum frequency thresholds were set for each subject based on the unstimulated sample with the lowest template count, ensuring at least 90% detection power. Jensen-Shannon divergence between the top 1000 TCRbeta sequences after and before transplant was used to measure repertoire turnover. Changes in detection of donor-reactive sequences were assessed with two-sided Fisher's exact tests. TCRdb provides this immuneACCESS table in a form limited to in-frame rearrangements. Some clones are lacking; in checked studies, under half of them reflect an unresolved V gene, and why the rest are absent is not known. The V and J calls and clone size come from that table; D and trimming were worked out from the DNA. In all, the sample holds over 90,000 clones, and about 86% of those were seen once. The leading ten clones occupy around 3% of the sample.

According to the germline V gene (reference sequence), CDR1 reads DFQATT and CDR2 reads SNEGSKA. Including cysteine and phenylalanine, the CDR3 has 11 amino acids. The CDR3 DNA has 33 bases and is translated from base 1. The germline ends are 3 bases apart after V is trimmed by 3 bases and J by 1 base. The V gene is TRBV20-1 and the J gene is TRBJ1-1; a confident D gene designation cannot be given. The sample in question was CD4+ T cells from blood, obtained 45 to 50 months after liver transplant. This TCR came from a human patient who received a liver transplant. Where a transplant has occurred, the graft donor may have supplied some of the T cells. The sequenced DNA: TGCAGTGCTAGTTCGAACACTGAAGCTTTCTTT. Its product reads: CSASSNTEAFF.